This TCR beta chain stems from a study of T cells expressing NK-cell markers. Note on this clonotype: Its antigen is not identified.

This CDR3 contains 17 residues. Germline V gene lookup returns CDR1 KGHDR and CDR2 SFDVKD. In generating TCR beta cDNA, 5'RACE template switching with UMIs was used. TCRdb processed the 5' RACE reads again and assigns one entry to each CDR3 protein, with no DNA. Listed are about 160,000 distinct CDR3 sequences; 20% falls within the top ten. Study-wide findings and caveats: Top CD8+ clonotypes included the dominant CD3+CD56+NKG2C+ clonotypes in 5 or 6 donors. The CD3+CD56-NKG2C+ fraction was also led by these clonotypes in four donors. HCMV specificity was not established for the expanded NKG2C+ T cell clones.

Sequenced input: blood T cells: a sorted CD56 or NKG2C T cell subset, CD4+ or CD8+ T cells, or bulk PBMC T cells (not recorded which). The chain employs TRBV24-1 and TRBJ2-1; the TRBD1 assignment by TCRdb is unverifiable without DNA. The sequence derives from a man aged 18 to 69 in good health. CDR3 residues: CATSDSRQGEPYNEQFF.